The 24 T cell receptor beta chains below were found in one sample sequenced in a study of T-cell reconstitution after alpha-beta-depleted transplantation in children. During its preparation, the TCRbeta library received unique molecular identifiers. TCRdb processed the PCR reads anew with MiXCR; each CDR3 protein has one entry. The sample yields hundreds of thousands of distinct CDR3 sequences, around 20% seen once. The specimen was PBMCs from the stem cell graft donor, collected from the stem cell graft. These receptors all stem from a human donor who donated a stem cell graft to a child with acute lymphoblastic leukemia.

This clonotype turned up a few times. This chain uses TRBV5-1 with TRBJ2-7; 10 nucleotides match TRBD2. V gave up 4 bases and J gave up 5 bases; unmatched junction bases: 15. Germline V gene lookup returns CDR1 SGHRS and CDR2 YFSETQ. The CDR3 runs to 17 residues. CDR3 loop: CASSALLAGVSVDEQYF. For the CDR3, the DNA is TGCGCCAGCAGCGCGCTCCTAGCGGGAGTCTCCGTAGACGAGCAGTACTTC.

The rearrangement links TRBV7-9 to TRBJ2-5, with no clear D. Germline CDR1 reads SEHNR; CDR2 reads FQNEAQ (reference sequence). V was pared by 8 bases and J by 5 bases, with 24 bases between. The CDR3 totals 16 residues. DNA for the CDR3: TGTGCCAGCCAATCCCGAACGGCCGTTGATTTTGAGACCCAGTACTTC. Translated: CASQSRTAVDFETQYF.

The J gene is TRBJ1-3, the V gene TRBV3-1; TRBD1 is a possible D gene (5 bases). This CDR3 has 15 residues. The germline CDR1 and CDR2 sequences are LGHDT and YNNKEL (reference sequence). The ends were cut back, 5 bases at V and 0 bases at J, with 11 bases in the middle. CDR3 residues: CASSELTVSGNTIYF. Written as DNA, the CDR3 is TGTGCCAGCAGCGAATTGACAGTCTCTGGAAACACCATATATTTT.

The CDR3 region has the DNA TGCGCCAGCCGTGGGCTGATAAATACAGATACGCAGTATTTT. This encodes CASRGLINTDTQYF. The chain is built from TRBV5-1 and TRBJ2-3; D remains ambiguous. Trimming took off 7 bases at V and 3 bases at J, with 15 bases between the two ends. The germline CDR1 and CDR2 sequences are SGHRS and YFSETQ. The CDR3 has 14 amino acids.

The chain joins TRBV29-1 to TRBJ2-2; 7 bases match TRBD1. V lost 7 bases to trimming and J lost 4 bases; unmatched junction nucleotides: 6. The germline V gene encodes CDR1 SQVTM and CDR2 ANQGSEA. This CDR3 comprises 13 residues. The CDR3 region has the DNA TGCAGCGCCCGGGACAGCTCCACCGGGGAGCTGTTTTTT. Translating it yields CSARDSSTGELFF.

This clonotype was seen repeatedly, ten times or more. The chain uses TRBV7-9 and TRBJ2-7, with 7 bases aligning to TRBD1. The V segment lost 5 bases and the J segment 3 bases; nucleotides outside the gene matches: 4. The CDR3 contains 13 residues. The germline V gene encodes CDR1 SEHNR and CDR2 FQNEAQ (reference sequence). CDR3 residues: CASSLTGNYEQYF. CDR3 DNA sequence: TGTGCCAGCAGCCTGACAGGGAACTACGAGCAGTACTTC.

This sequence joins TRBV3-1 and TRBJ2-1, with D tentatively TRBD2 (5 bases). This CDR3 has 14 amino acids. Germline V gene sequence: CDR1 LGHDT, CDR2 YNNKEL (reference sequence). V gave up 0 bases and J gave up 12 bases, with 15 bases separating them. This chain's CDR3 is CASSQDRRLRGQFF. The CDR3 nucleotides read TGTGCCAGCAGCCAAGACCGACGCCTTCGGGGGCAGTTCTTC.

This clonotype was counted only a few times. The chain links TRBV7-9 to TRBJ2-1, with 10 bases identical to TRBD2. The J segment lost 8 bases and the V segment lost 1 base, leaving 8 bases of the junction unmatched. Germline loops: CDR1 SEHNR, CDR2 FQNEAQ (reference sequence). The CDR3 contains 16 residues. This CDR3 reads CASSLGPSGSPDEQFF. The CDR3 DNA sequence: TGTGCCAGCAGCTTAGGCCCTAGCGGGAGTCCCGATGAGCAGTTCTTC.

The chain uses TRBV12-3 or TRBV12-4 and TRBJ1-1; D unclear. The CDR3 extends over 14 amino acids. Trimming stripped 0 bases from V and 1 base from J, with 6 bases between. The chain's CDR3 is CASSLASRNTEAFF. As DNA, the CDR3 is TGTGCCAGCAGTTTAGCCAGTAGGAACACTGAAGCTTTCTTT.

This clonotype has more than one count but fewer than ten. The chain combines TRBV20-1 with TRBJ2-7, with D tentatively TRBD1 (6 bases). CDR3 length: 12 residues. The germline CDR1 and CDR2 sequences are DFQATT and SNEGSKA (reference sequence). The germline V and J ends were trimmed by 3 bases and 6 bases, with 12 bases remaining between them. The chain's CDR3 is CSARGTGSEQYF. CDR3 nucleotides: TGCAGTGCTAGGGGAACAGGGAGCGAGCAGTACTTC.

The chain recombines TRBV28 with TRBJ2-5; D possibly corresponds to TRBD1 (6 bases). The CDR3 consists of 14 residues. From germline, CDR1 is MDHEN and CDR2 SYDVKM. Trimming shortened V by 8 bases and J by 0 bases, and 13 bases separated the two germline ends. Written as DNA, the CDR3 is TGTGCCAGCGTCCCCACAGGGCACCAAGAGACCCAGTACTTC. Translating it yields CASVPTGHQETQYF.

The chain has TRBV7-3 and TRBJ2-1; 8 nucleotides line up with TRBD2. CDR3 length equals 16 residues. The junction had 12 bases not matched to a gene; V was cut back by 4 bases and J by 7 bases. The germline V gene encodes CDR1 SGHTA and CDR2 FQGTGA. The chain's CDR3 is CASSYGQRASGNEQFF. The CDR3 region has the DNA TGTGCCAGCAGCTACGGACAAAGGGCTAGCGGGAATGAGCAGTTCTTC. Filled out from reference TRBV7-3 and TRBJ2-1, the complete variable domain reads GAGVSQTPSNKVTEKGKYVELRCDPISGHTALYWYRQSLGQGPEFLIYFQGTGAADDSGLPNDRFFAVRPEGSVSTLKIQRTERGDSAVYLCASSYGQRASGNEQFFGPGTRLTVL.

Points on this clonotype: The junction does not match germline at one end; this may be a read error. The chain employs TRBV7-9 and TRBJ2-7; D tentatively fits TRBD1 or TRBD2 (5 bases each). Germline CDR1 reads SEHNR; CDR2 reads FQNEAQ (reference sequence). The CDR3 extends over 13 amino acids. The CDR3 spells CASSTGASIFEGF. The CDR3 DNA reads as TGTGCCAGCAGCACCGGGGCCAGCATATTCGAGGGCTTC. The whole variable domain, filled in from reference TRBV7-9 and TRBJ2-7, reads DTGVSQNPRHKITKRGQNVTFRCDPISEHNRLYWYRQTLGQGPEFLTYFQNEAQLEKSRLLSDRFSAERPKGSFSTLEIQRTEQGDSAMYLCASSTGASIFEGFGPGTRLTVT.

This clonotype has a handful of counts. The chain has TRBV6-1 and TRBJ1-5, with a tentative D call TRBD1 (6 bases). From germline, CDR1 is MNHNS and CDR2 SASEGT. This CDR3 is built from 16 residues. V lost 2 bases and J lost 4, with 15 bases in between. The CDR3 region has the DNA TGTGCCAGCAGTGAAACAGGGATCCAAGGGAATCAGCCCCAGCATTTT. Encoded protein: CASSETGIQGNQPQHF.

In this sample, this clonotype turned up a few times. V usage is TRBV2 and J usage is TRBJ1-4, with D hard to call. Germline V gene lookup returns CDR1 SNHLY and CDR2 FYNNEI. The CDR3 totals 13 residues. V lost 7 bases and J 8 bases, leaving 14 bases between the germline ends. CDR3 residues: CASKVRSSEKLFF. The DNA of the CDR3 is TGTGCCAGCAAGGTCAGATCCTCCGAAAAACTGTTTTTT.

The sample holds a few counts of this clonotype. The genes are TRBV29-1 and TRBJ1-2; 10 nucleotides match TRBD1. With V trimmed by 8 bases and J by 4 bases, 7 bases remained unmatched. The CDR3 covers 13 residues. CDR1 is SQVTM, CDR2 ANQGSEA, per germline. CDR3 nucleotides: TGCAGCATCCGGGACAGGGGTTCCTATGGCTACACCTTC. Translation gives CSIRDRGSYGYTF.

CDR3 DNA sequence: TGCGCCAGCAGCCACACGGTGGGCAATCAGCCCCAGCATTTT. Translating gives CASSHTVGNQPQHF. The chain has TRBV4-1 and TRBJ1-5; unclear D gene. The CDR3 is made up of 14 amino acids. Germline loops: CDR1 MGHRA, CDR2 YSYEKL. Between the trimmed V and J ends, which lost 3 bases and 2 bases, there was a span of 8 bases.

This clonotype was observed a few times. The chain recombines TRBV3-1 with TRBJ2-7, with 7 bases matching TRBD2. Trimming at V came to 6 bases and at J to 2 bases, leaving 4 bases not matched to a gene. The germline CDR1 and CDR2 sequences are LGHDT and YNNKEL (reference sequence). The length of the CDR3 is 13 residues. The CDR3 region has the DNA TGTGCCAGCAGAGGCGGGAGTGCCTACGAGCAGTACTTC. Translating it yields CASRGGSAYEQYF.

This clonotype turned up a few times. The chain combines TRBV12-3 or TRBV12-4 with TRBJ2-6, with 7 nucleotides matching TRBD1. CDR3 length: 15 amino acids. V gave up 2 bases and J gave up 2 bases; unmatched junction bases: 0. CDR3 DNA: TGTGCCAGCAGTTTAAGGGGGCCTGGGGCCAACGTCCTGACTTTC. Protein sequence: CASSLRGPGANVLTF.

This clonotype was detected only a few times. The rearrangement joins TRBV6-1 to TRBJ2-5; D tentatively reads TRBD1 or TRBD2 (6 bases each). The V gene lost 6 bases and the J gene lost 1 base, with 12 bases spanning the gap. Germline CDR1 and CDR2: MNHNS and SASEGT. The CDR3 runs to 14 residues. Written as DNA, the CDR3 is TGTGCCAGCAGGAACAGGGACTTCCAAGAGACCCAGTACTTC. Amino acid sequence: CASRNRDFQETQYF.

The chain combines TRBV5-6 with TRBJ2-1; D is perhaps TRBD1 (5 bases). The V end was cut by 2 bases, the J end by 9 bases, with 12 bases between. The CDR3 runs to 13 residues. Germline loops: CDR1 SGHDT, CDR2 YYEEEE. The CDR3 sequence is CASSLQGASEQFF. The CDR3 DNA reads as TGTGCCAGCAGCTTACAAGGGGCGAGTGAGCAGTTCTTC.

This clonotype was observed a few times. This chain joins TRBV19 and TRBJ1-1; D ambiguous. Germline loops: CDR1 LNHDA, CDR2 SQIVND (reference sequence). V was clipped by 7 bases and J by 4 bases, with 10 bases between them. This CDR3 is built from 12 residues. The CDR3 DNA reads TGTGCCAGTATAACGGCGGGCACTGAAGCTTTCTTT. Its protein product is CASITAGTEAFF.

For this clonotype: The junction does not match germline at one end; this may be a read error. This chain uses TRBV4-1 with TRBJ2-1, with D unclear. In germline, CDR1 is MGHRA, CDR2 YSYEKL. The CDR3 contains 16 residues. The CDR3 DNA reads TGCGCCAGCAGCGAAGACCCCCCTACGGCCTACAATGAGCAGTTCTTC. Translated, it gives CASSEDPPTAYNEQFF.

This clonotype was found a few times. This chain uses TRBV15 with TRBJ1-4; possible D gene TRBD1, 5 bases. The V gene's germline CDR1 is LNHNV and CDR2 YYDKDF (reference sequence). The V gene lost 0 bases and the J gene lost 4 bases, with 18 bases spanning the gap. There are 18 residues in the CDR3. In DNA form, the CDR3 reads TGTGCCACCAGCAGAGATCGGTGGTTGGGGGACGGTAATGAAAAACTGTTTTTT. Its protein is CATSRDRWLGDGNEKLFF.